Here is one TCR beta chain with its context. The data were taken from a study of blood T cell repertoires in COVID-19. Study background: Acute and convalescent COVID-19 specimens originated in the United States, Italy and Spain. The cDNA or gDNA used as material had been derived from T cells, B-cell-depleted T cells, or PBMCs.

Methods used by the authors: Estimation of nucleated cell counts was performed using reference gene primer amplification. Assay: immunoSEQ multiplex PCR; the TCRdb copy retains only in-frame clones and omits some. Clone size and the V and J calls come from that table; the DNA yielded D and trimming. The data show over 250,000 clones, about three quarters seen once. V dropped 6 bases and J dropped 2 bases, with 11 bases sitting between them. Germline CDR1 is SGHRS and CDR2 is YFSETQ. The length of the CDR3 is 13 residues. Sequences were obtained from peripheral blood. The sequence was obtained from a woman aged 80 or over with acute or convalescent COVID-19. J is TRBJ2-5 and V is TRBV5-1, with D possibly TRBD1 on 6 matching bases. The chain's CDR3 is CASTTQGQETQYF. The CDR3, as DNA: TGCGCCAGCACCACCCAGGGGCAAGAGACCCAGTACTTC.